The 26 T cell receptor beta chains given below trace back to one sample, sequenced in a study of shared clonotypes between healthy human individuals. Here immunoSEQ multiplex PCR was the method, and the copy in TCRdb shows in-frame clones only, minus some. The sample holds 2.5 million or so clones; just over 90% are singletons and the top ten take about 0.13%. The sequenced sample was naive CD4+ T cells sorted from blood. This sample's subset: CD45RA+ positively selected. Receptors originate from a man aged 18-30 years in good health.

The chain employs TRBV5-1 and TRBJ1-1; D is unclear. Germline V gives CDR1 SGHRS, CDR2 YFSETQ. The CDR3 extends over 13 amino acids. The V gene lost 4 bases and the J gene lost 1 base, with 8 bases spanning the gap. In DNA, the CDR3 is TGCGCCAGCAGCGCATCGAGGAACACTGAAGCTTTCTTT. Protein product: CASSASRNTEAFF.

The gene calls are TRBV10-1 and TRBJ2-7, with 10 positions matching TRBD2. In germline, CDR1 is WNHNN, CDR2 SYGVQD (reference sequence). The CDR3 is 14 amino acids. Trimming cost V 3 bases and J 10 bases; bases outside gene matches: 9. This CDR3 reads CASSDGTSGVGQYF. In DNA form, the CDR3 reads TGCGCCAGCAGTGACGGAACTAGCGGGGTGGGACAGTACTTC.

V and J are TRBV5-8 and TRBJ2-2; TRBD1 might be the D (6 bases). Trimming removed 4 bases at V and 0 bases at J, with 16 bases between. CDR3 size: 17 residues. The germline CDR1 and CDR2 sequences are SGHTS and YDEGEE. CDR3 DNA sequence: TGTGCCAGCAGCCTGGGGGCGATCATCTCGAACACCGGGGAGCTGTTTTTT. The encoded protein is CASSLGAIISNTGELFF.

Worth noting for this clone: This specimen includes other DNA sequences encoding the same CDR3. The chain recombines TRBV6-5 with TRBJ2-5; 8 nucleotides align to TRBD1. The CDR3 runs to 14 residues. The V gene's germline CDR1 is MNHEY and CDR2 SVGAGI. Germline trimming cut 0 bases from V and 5 bases from J; bases unmatched to any gene: 2. This CDR3 reads CASSYSYRGETQYF. DNA of the CDR3: TGTGCCAGCAGTTACTCGTACAGGGGGGAGACCCAGTACTTC.

V gene TRBV15 combines with J gene TRBJ1-4; D gene ambiguous. V lost 3 bases to trimming and J lost 7 bases, with 15 bases between them. The CDR3 is made up of 15 amino acids. Looked up from germline, CDR1 is LNHNV and CDR2 is YYDKDF (reference sequence). This chain's CDR3 is CATSRAPPKSEKLFF. Here the CDR3 DNA reads TGTGCCACCAGCAGGGCCCCCCCCAAATCTGAAAAACTGTTTTTT. Together with reference TRBV15 and TRBJ1-4, the CDR3 gives the full variable domain: DAMVIQNPRYQVTQFGKPVTLSCSQTLNHNVMYWYQQKSSQAPKLLFHYYDKDFNNEADTPDNFQSRRPNTSFCFLDIRSPGLGDTAMYLCATSRAPPKSEKLFFGSGTQLSVL.

This clone was observed once. CDR3 in DNA: TGTGCCAGCACGCGGGGCACAGATACGCAGTATTTT. Protein: CASTRGTDTQYF. The chain recombines TRBV18 with TRBJ2-3; tentatively, D is TRBD2 (5 bases). Germline V lookup: CDR1 KGHSH, CDR2 LQKENI. The CDR3 is 12 amino acids. V was cut by 8 bases and J by 1 base, with 7 bases left in between. Based on the CDR3 plus reference TRBV18 and TRBJ2-3, the full variable domain is NAGVMQNPRHLVRRRGQEARLRCSPMKGHSHVYWYRQLPEEGLKFMVYLQKENIIDESGMPKERFSAEFPKEGPSILRIQQVVRGDSAAYFCASTRGTDTQYFGPGTRLTVL.

The rearrangement links TRBV18 to TRBJ1-4, with a tentative D call TRBD1 (5 bases). The CDR3 contains 15 residues. The germline V gene encodes CDR1 KGHSH and CDR2 LQKENI. V gave up 2 bases and J gave up 0 bases, with 7 bases separating them. This CDR3 is CASSPGTATNEKLFF. The CDR3 bases are TGTGCCAGCTCACCAGGGACGGCAACTAATGAAAAACTGTTTTTT.

The chain is built from TRBV19 and TRBJ1-6; TRBD1 might be the D (6 bases). Looked up from germline, CDR1 is LNHDA and CDR2 is SQIVND (reference sequence). V was clipped by 4 bases and J by 6 bases, with 16 bases between them. The CDR3 contains 16 residues. DNA of the CDR3: TGTGCCAGTAGTAACCCGGGACAACGACTTAATTCACCCCTCCACTTT. Its protein product is CASSNPGQRLNSPLHF.

J is TRBJ2-5 and V is TRBV28; tentatively, D is TRBD1 or TRBD2 (5 bases each). The J call may not be correct, given that the DNA end is closer to TRBJ2-7. CDR1 is MDHEN and CDR2 is SYDVKM in the germline V gene. The CDR3 has 11 residues. CDR3 nucleotides: TGTGCCAGCACGAGGGGTTACGAGCAGTACTTC. Its translation: CASTRGYEQYF.

The chain combines TRBV20-1 with TRBJ2-7; D tentatively fits TRBD1 or TRBD2 (5 bases each). CDR1 is DFQATT, CDR2 SNEGSKA, per germline (reference sequence). Trimming shortened V by 2 bases and J by 12 bases, and 14 bases separated the two germline ends. The CDR3 sequence is 11 residues long. CDR3 region: CSARQGTRRYF. CDR3 nucleotides: TGCAGTGCTAGACAGGGTACTAGACGGTACTTC.

Here the CDR3 reads CASSLTHRGPYNEQFF. The CDR3 DNA reads TGTGCCAGCAGCTTAACGCACAGGGGCCCCTACAATGAGCAGTTCTTC. The chain carries TRBV7-3 and TRBJ2-1, with 7 bases identical to TRBD1. J gave up 2 bases and V 0 bases, and 4 bases lay outside the gene matches. Germline-derived CDR1 and CDR2 are SGHTA and FQGTGA. The CDR3 has 16 residues.

V gene TRBV10-1 combines with J gene TRBJ2-1; maybe TRBD2 (6 bases). Germline CDR1 and CDR2: WNHNN and SYGVQD (reference sequence). The CDR3 has 14 residues. Trimming removed 7 bases at V and 9 bases at J, with 19 bases between. The CDR3 DNA is TGCGCCAGCATGGAGGGCCTAGAGGGCCGTGAGCAGTTCTTC. This codes for CASMEGLEGREQFF.

The chain uses TRBV19 and TRBJ1-2; 11 nucleotides align to TRBD1. Trimming took 6 bases from V and 0 from J; bases not matched to a gene: 9. Germline V gene lookup returns CDR1 LNHDA and CDR2 SQIVND (reference sequence). The CDR3 contains 17 residues. The CDR3 DNA reads TGTGCCAGTAGCTCCGGGACAGGGGGTGGATCTAACTATGGCTACACCTTC. Translation gives CASSSGTGGGSNYGYTF.

This chain uses TRBV27 with TRBJ2-7; 10 bases match TRBD1. This CDR3 has 15 amino acids. V trimming: 3 bases; J trimming: 2 bases; junction bases outside the gene matches: 4. Germline lookup yields CDR1 MNHEY and CDR2 SMNVEV (reference sequence). The DNA of the CDR3 is TGTGCCAGCAGTTTTTCCGGACAGGGGGCCTACGAGCAGTACTTC. Amino acids: CASSFSGQGAYEQYF.

Concerning this clone itself: Within the sample, other DNA sequences also encode this same CDR3. The chain is built from TRBV5-1 and TRBJ2-6; no definite D call. This CDR3 is built from 15 residues. In germline, CDR1 is SGHRS, CDR2 YFSETQ. The V end lost 0 bases, the J end lost 4 bases, and 8 bases lay between the germline ends. The CDR3 sequence: CASSLGSSGANVLTF. The CDR3 coding sequence is TGCGCCAGCAGCTTGGGCAGCAGCGGGGCCAACGTCCTGACTTTC.

The V gene is TRBV18, the J gene TRBJ2-1, with D maybe TRBD1 (5 bases). Germline CDR1 reads KGHSH; CDR2 reads LQKENI. The CDR3 sequence is 16 residues long. Trimming left V 5 bases short and J 0 bases short, with 14 bases between. CDR3 nucleotide sequence: TGTGCCAGCTCAAGTCCAGGACAAAGCTCCTACAATGAGCAGTTCTTC. Protein sequence: CASSSPGQSSYNEQFF.

The chain is built from TRBV13 and TRBJ2-7, with no clear D. This CDR3 has 14 residues. Between the trimmed V and J ends, which lost 5 bases and 0 bases, there was a span of 11 bases. In germline, CDR1 is PRHDT, CDR2 FYEKMQ (reference sequence). The CDR3 reads CASSPRLVSYEQYF. DNA for the CDR3: TGTGCCAGCAGCCCCCGGTTAGTCTCCTACGAGCAGTACTTC.

CDR3 bases: TGTGCCAGCAGCCCACTTACCTACACCGGGGAGCTGTTTTTT. Its translation is CASSPLTYTGELFF. This sequence joins TRBV9 and TRBJ2-2; D unresolved. Looked up from germline, CDR1 is SGDLS and CDR2 is YYNGEE. V dropped 4 bases and J dropped 3 bases, with 10 bases sitting between them. The CDR3 loop spans 14 amino acids.

This clone was counted a few times. The chain couples TRBV25-1 to TRBJ1-1; 8 bases agree with TRBD1. Per the germline V gene, CDR1 is MGHDK and CDR2 is SYGVNS. This CDR3 is built from 14 residues. The J segment lost 11 bases and the V segment lost 2 bases, leaving 10 bases of the junction unmatched. The CDR3 coding sequence is TGTGCCAGCAGTGAAGTAGGGCAGGGGGCCCAGGCTTTCTTT. This translates into CASSEVGQGAQAFF.

The chain recombines TRBV19 with TRBJ1-2; 10 bases line up with TRBD1. CDR3 length equals 15 residues. Looked up from germline, CDR1 is LNHDA and CDR2 is SQIVND (reference sequence). With 2 bases clipped from V and 7 bases from J, the junction kept 7 bases outside the gene matches. The CDR3 DNA sequence: TGTGCCAGTAGTATACGGGACAGGGGAACGGCTGGCTACACCTTC. The encoded protein is CASSIRDRGTAGYTF.

V gene TRBV5-1 combines with J gene TRBJ2-5; 11 bases agree with TRBD2. Trimming removed 8 bases from V and 1 base from J; junction bases left unmatched: 4. Germline V gene lookup returns CDR1 SGHRS and CDR2 YFSETQ. The CDR3 length is 14 residues. Here the CDR3 DNA reads TGCGCCAGTACTAGCGGGGGTACCCAAGAGACCCAGTACTTC. Encoded protein: CASTSGGTQETQYF. Combining the CDR3 with reference TRBV5-1 and TRBJ2-5 gives the whole variable domain KAGVTQTPRYLIKTRGQQVTLSCSPISGHRSVSWYQQTPGQGLQFLFEYFSETQRNKGNFPGRFSGRQFSNSRSEMNVSTLELGDSALYLCASTSGGTQETQYFGPGTRLLVL.

The chain is built from TRBV30 and TRBJ2-7, with D maybe TRBD1 (6 bases). The germline V and J ends were trimmed by 3 bases and 9 bases, with 21 bases remaining between them. The CDR3 totals 14 residues. CDR1 is GTSNPN, CDR2 SVGIG, per germline (reference sequence). The CDR3 loop is CAWRQRWSVGGQYF. For the CDR3, the DNA is TGTGCCTGGAGACAGCGTTGGTCCGTAGGGGGGCAGTACTTC.

The chain combines TRBV5-6 with TRBJ2-7; either TRBD1 or TRBD2 may supply D (5 bases each). The CDR3 has 14 residues. Germline-derived CDR1 and CDR2 are SGHDT and YYEEEE. The ends were cut back, 3 bases at V and 5 bases at J, with 15 bases in the middle. The CDR3 region is CASSYEGWKNEQYF. The CDR3 DNA sequence: TGTGCCAGCAGCTATGAGGGGTGGAAGAACGAGCAGTACTTC.

The chain couples TRBV7-8 to TRBJ1-6, with D unclear. CDR1 SGHVS and CDR2 FQNEAQ come from the germline V gene. Trimming pared 1 base from V and 9 bases from J, leaving 16 bases between. The CDR3 has 16 amino acids. CDR3 nucleotide sequence: TGTGCCAGCAGCTTAGTGGGTCAGTACTCTGGTTCACCCCTCCACTTT. Its translation is CASSLVGQYSGSPLHF.

The rearrangement joins TRBV28 to TRBJ1-3, with 11 bases matching TRBD1. Germline CDR1 reads MDHEN; CDR2 reads SYDVKM. CDR3 size: 15 residues. Trimming at V came to 10 bases and at J to 0 bases, leaving 5 bases not matched to a gene. CDR3 bases: TGTGCCACCTCTGGGACAGGGGGCTCTGGAAACACCATATATTTT. Protein sequence: CATSGTGGSGNTIYF.

This clone is a singleton in its sample. J is TRBJ2-3 and V is TRBV30, with TRBD2 as a possible D gene (5 bases). Trimming took off 5 bases at V and 3 bases at J, with 18 bases between the two ends. Germline V lookup: CDR1 GTSNPN, CDR2 SVGIG (reference sequence). The length of the CDR3 is 15 residues. CDR3 DNA: TGTGCCTGGTCGGTGGAGGTTAGTCTAACAGATACGCAGTATTTT. Translation gives CAWSVEVSLTDTQYF.